This record looks at one TCR beta chain sequence and its context. This receptor's antigen is unknown. No much larger clone exists at a distance of one base, and base qualities are not known. The data were taken from a study of patients and donors after allogeneic stem cell transplantation (dated by TCRdb to 2020 to 2021). The library was built by means of RT-PCR. TCRdb shows the sequencer as NextSeq 550. In TCRdb, the public reads were trimmed at Q25 with fastp and aligned with MiXCR, with productive beta chains retained. Entries are consolidated by CDR3 protein sequence, retaining the most common genes and DNA. The sample yields approximately 430,000 distinct CDR3 sequences; 16% were counted once. The ten most abundant clones make up around 6.8% of the sample. The CDR3 holds 20 amino acids from the cysteine to the phenylalanine. Just CDR3 DNA is preserved here, 60 bases in frame from base 1. V and J are trimmed by 6 bases and 0 bases, and the gene matches miss 20 bases of the junction.

Rearrangement joined TRBV12-3 or TRBV12-4 to TRBJ2-4; TRBD1 matches 7 bases in the middle. The TCR sequence derives from a human donor who was either an allogeneic HSCT recipient or a stem cell or donor lymphocyte infusion donor (not recorded which). It is not recorded whose cells these are; they may come from a transplant donor. Sequenced input: blood, either unsorted or a sorted T cell fraction (not recorded which). The nucleotide sequence is TGTGCCAGCAGCTACCCGACAGGGTTGGAATGGAATGGAGCCAAAAACATTCAGTACTTC. Translation gives CASSYPTGLEWNGAKNIQYF.